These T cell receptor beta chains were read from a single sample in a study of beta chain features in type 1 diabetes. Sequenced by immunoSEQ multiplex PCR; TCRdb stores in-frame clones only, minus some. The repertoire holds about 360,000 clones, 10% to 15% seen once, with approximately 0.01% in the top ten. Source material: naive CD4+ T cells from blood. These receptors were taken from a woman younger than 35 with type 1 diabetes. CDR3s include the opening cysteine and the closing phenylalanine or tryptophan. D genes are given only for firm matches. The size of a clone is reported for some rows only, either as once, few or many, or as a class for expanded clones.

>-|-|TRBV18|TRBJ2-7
CASSPGGVGKGYEQYF
TGTGCCAGCTCACCAGGTGGCGTGGGGAAGGGGTACGAGCAGTACTTC
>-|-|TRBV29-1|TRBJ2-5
CSARTEGETQYF
TGCAGCGCCAGGACGGAGGGGGAGACCCAGTACTTC
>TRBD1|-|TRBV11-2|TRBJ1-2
CASSSPGQQGRYGYTF
TGTGCCAGCAGCTCCCCGGGACAGCAGGGTCGGTATGGCTACACCTTC
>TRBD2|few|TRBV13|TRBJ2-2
CASTKRAGADTGELFF
TGTGCCAGCACCAAGAGGGCGGGAGCGGACACCGGGGAGCTGTTTTTT
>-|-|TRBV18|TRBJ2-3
CASSPPEHTDTQYF
TGTGCCAGCTCACCACCGGAGCACACAGATACGCAGTATTTT
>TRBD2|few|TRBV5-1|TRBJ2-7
CASSRLAGVPEQYF
TGCGCCAGCAGCAGACTAGCGGGAGTCCCCGAGCAGTACTTC
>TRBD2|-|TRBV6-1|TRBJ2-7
CASSPSGIGTYEQYF
TGTGCCAGCAGTCCAAGCGGGATCGGGACCTACGAGCAGTACTTC
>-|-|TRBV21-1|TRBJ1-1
CASQKPGRIEAFF
TGTGCCAGCCAAAAGCCCGGGAGGATTGAAGCTTTCTTT
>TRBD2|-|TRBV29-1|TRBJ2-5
CSARGGDFQETQYF
TGCAGCGCACGTGGGGGGGACTTCCAAGAGACCCAGTACTTC
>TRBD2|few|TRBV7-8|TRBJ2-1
CASSLRFTSGSRDEQFF
TGTGCCAGCAGCTTACGCTTCACTAGCGGGAGCAGGGATGAGCAGTTCTTC
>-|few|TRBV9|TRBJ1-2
CASSEGNPGEGYGYTF
TGTGCCAGCAGCGAGGGTAATCCAGGGGAGGGCTATGGCTACACCTTC
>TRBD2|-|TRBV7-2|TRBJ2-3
CASSLGNSGSTDTQYF
TGTGCCAGCAGCCTTGGTAATAGCGGGAGTACAGATACGCAGTATTTT
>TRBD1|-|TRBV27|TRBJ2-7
CASSSVAGGPLEQYF
TGTGCCAGCAGTTCCGTGGCAGGGGGCCCGTTGGAGCAGTACTTC
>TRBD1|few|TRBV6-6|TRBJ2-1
CASSLYGQGGYEQFF
TGTGCCAGCAGTTTATATGGACAGGGCGGGTATGAGCAGTTCTTC
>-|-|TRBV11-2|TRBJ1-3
CASRTAGNTIYF
TGTGCCAGCAGGACTGCCGGAAACACCATATATTTT
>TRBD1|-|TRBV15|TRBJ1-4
CATSRDSGTGDKLFF
TGTGCCACCAGCAGAGATTCCGGGACAGGGGACAAACTGTTTTTT
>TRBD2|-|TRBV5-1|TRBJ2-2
CASSPSVGAGEGELFF
TGCGCCAGCAGCCCCTCCGTGGGAGCGGGAGAAGGGGAGCTGTTTTTT
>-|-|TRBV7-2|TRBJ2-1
CASRSNEQFF
TGTGCCAGCAGGAGTAATGAGCAGTTCTTC
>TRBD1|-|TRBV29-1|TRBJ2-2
CSVEGQGGSGELFF
TGCAGCGTGGAGGGACAGGGAGGGTCCGGGGAGCTGTTTTTT
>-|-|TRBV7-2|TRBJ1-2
CASTTRTNYGYTF
TGTGCCAGCACCACCAGGACAAACTATGGCTACACCTTC
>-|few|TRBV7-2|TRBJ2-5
CASSYRLTETQYF
TGTGCCAGCAGCTACCGACTAACAGAGACCCAGTACTTC
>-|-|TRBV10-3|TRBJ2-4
CAISESSSSSFKNIQYF
TGTGCCATCAGTGAGTCGAGTTCTAGCTCCTTTAAAAACATTCAGTACTTC
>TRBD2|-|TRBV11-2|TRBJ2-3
CASSLAGLALTDTQYF
TGTGCCAGCAGCTTAGCGGGACTAGCGTTGACAGATACGCAGTATTTT
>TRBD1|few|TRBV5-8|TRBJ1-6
CASSRTGDNSPLHF
TGTGCCAGCAGCCGAACAGGGGACAATTCACCCCTCCACTTT
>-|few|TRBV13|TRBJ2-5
CASSRDFQETQYF
TGTGCCAGCAGCCGGGACTTCCAAGAGACCCAGTACTTC
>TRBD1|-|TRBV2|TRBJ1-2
CASTMTGANGYTF
TGTGCCAGCACAATGACAGGGGCTAATGGCTACACCTTC
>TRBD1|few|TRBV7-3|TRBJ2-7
CASSLRQGFVNEQYF
TGTGCCAGCAGCTTACGACAGGGATTTGTCAACGAGCAGTACTTC
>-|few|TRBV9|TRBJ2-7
CASSVASGISYEQYF
TGTGCCAGCAGCGTAGCGTCAGGGATCTCCTACGAGCAGTACTTC
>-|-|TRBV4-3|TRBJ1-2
CASRDFRQGKDYGYTF
TGCGCCAGCAGGGATTTTCGTCAGGGGAAGGACTATGGCTACACCTTC
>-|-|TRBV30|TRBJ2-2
CAWIAGLTGELFF
TGTGCCTGGATCGCAGGTCTCACCGGGGAGCTGTTTTTT
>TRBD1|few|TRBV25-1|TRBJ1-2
CASSGTGYGYTF
TGTGCCAGCAGCGGGACAGGTTATGGCTACACCTTC